This entry concerns a single T cell receptor beta chain. This CDR3 is built from 14 residues. Trimming removed 0 bases at V and 3 bases at J, with 7 bases between. Germline CDR1 reads SGHRS; CDR2 reads YFSETQ. The PCR used 60 Vbeta and 13 Jbeta primers. TCRdb's table, derived via immunoSEQ multiplex PCR, lists solely in-frame clones and lacks some. The table lists roughly 160,000 clones, 65% to 80% of them singletons. This sample was taken from a study of cytomegalovirus exposure and HLA in healthy donors. Study as a whole: Earlier sequencing of approximately 180 million T cells yielded roughly 100 million unique TCR beta sequences. For the approximately 360 genotyped donors, roughly 80% fell within the Caucasian-associated ancestry cluster. HLA-typed donors contributed about 85 million unique TCRs, which were held in an early data release.

Each of the donors was a healthy bone marrow donor. J is TRBJ2-1 and V is TRBV5-1; no reliable D call. Sequencing was done on a sample of PBMCs. This TCR came from a woman in her 30s in good health and CMV-seronegative. CDR3 bases: TGCGCCAGCAGCTTGGATAGCTTCTACAATGAGCAGTTCTTC. It encodes CASSLDSFYNEQFF.